Listed below are T cell receptor beta chains from one sample, sequenced in a study of cytomegalovirus exposure and HLA in healthy donors. Measured with immunoSEQ multiplex PCR; TCRdb has only the in-frame clones, and not every one. The sample lists about 120,000 clones, roughly 79% occurring once. The sample comprised PBMCs. The receptors stem from a woman between 40 and 55 years old in good health and CMV-seronegative. CDR3s leave out the opening cysteine and the closing phenylalanine or tryptophan. D genes are given only for firm matches. A clone size is listed for some rows: how often the clone was seen (once, few, many), or a class if it is expanded.

TRBV9	TRBJ1-4	few	9	-	ASSGPRDKI
TRBV7-8	TRBJ2-3	-	14	TRBD1	ASSLPGTGGIDTQY
TRBV12-5	TRBJ2-3	-	13	TRBD2	ASGWGLAELDTQY
TRBV9	TRBJ2-1	-	11	TRBD2	ASGLGASNEQF
TRBV11-2	TRBJ1-3	-	12	TRBD1	ASSSYRGGNTIY
TRBV4-1	TRBJ1-5	few	13	TRBD1	ASSPRDRENQPQH
TRBV7-2	TRBJ2-7	few	12	-	ASSVDSYGYEQY
TRBV10-3	TRBJ1-3	-	12	TRBD1	ATRDRGSGNTIY
TRBV27	TRBJ1-5	-	11	-	ASSLRADSPQH
TRBV10-3	TRBJ2-3	-	12	TRBD1	AIRDRPSTDTQY
TRBV7-2	TRBJ2-3	-	12	TRBD2	ASSLSLAGDTQY
TRBV28	TRBJ2-3	-	10	-	ASSLTPLAQY
TRBV6-1	TRBJ1-2	few	11	TRBD1	ASTRTGVYGYT
TRBV7-2	TRBJ2-5	-	10	-	ASSEDRETQY
TRBV7-9	TRBJ2-1	once	12	-	ASSLAGGGLEQF
TRBV7-2	TRBJ1-1	-	12	-	ASSTPTGNTEAF
TRBV6-4	TRBJ1-5	-	11	TRBD1	ASSPDRDQPQH
TRBV19	TRBJ2-7	-	15	TRBD2	ASSMEPLAGGSYEQY
TRBV4-1	TRBJ2-7	few	15	TRBD2	ASSQVEGTSVAYEQY
TRBV29-1	TRBJ1-1	-	10	TRBD1	SVFQGGTEAF
TRBV28	TRBJ1-5	-	14	-	ASTSPRDYSNQPQH
TRBV5-1	TRBJ1-6	-	13	TRBD1	ASSPIPGGDSPLH
TRBV6-1	TRBJ1-2	-	14	TRBD1	ASSEAQDRAFYGYT
TRBV14	TRBJ2-5	-	12	-	ASSQRLPEETQY
TRBV7-2	TRBJ2-7	-	14	TRBD2	ASSLRPSSGLYEQY
TRBV14	TRBJ2-5	-	12	-	ASSQGGHEQTQY
TRBV27	TRBJ2-5	-	13	TRBD1	ASGTGRGPQETQY
TRBV5-1	TRBJ1-4	-	13	-	ASSPLGGGNEKLF
TRBV6-1	TRBJ1-3	-	13	-	ASSSGRISGNTIY
TRBV6-1	TRBJ2-1	once	14	TRBD2	ASSGISGGRYNEQF
TRBV5-4	TRBJ2-1	-	13	TRBD1	ASSLQGVFANEQF
TRBV4-2	TRBJ2-7	-	15	TRBD2	ASSQDLTSGHSYEQY